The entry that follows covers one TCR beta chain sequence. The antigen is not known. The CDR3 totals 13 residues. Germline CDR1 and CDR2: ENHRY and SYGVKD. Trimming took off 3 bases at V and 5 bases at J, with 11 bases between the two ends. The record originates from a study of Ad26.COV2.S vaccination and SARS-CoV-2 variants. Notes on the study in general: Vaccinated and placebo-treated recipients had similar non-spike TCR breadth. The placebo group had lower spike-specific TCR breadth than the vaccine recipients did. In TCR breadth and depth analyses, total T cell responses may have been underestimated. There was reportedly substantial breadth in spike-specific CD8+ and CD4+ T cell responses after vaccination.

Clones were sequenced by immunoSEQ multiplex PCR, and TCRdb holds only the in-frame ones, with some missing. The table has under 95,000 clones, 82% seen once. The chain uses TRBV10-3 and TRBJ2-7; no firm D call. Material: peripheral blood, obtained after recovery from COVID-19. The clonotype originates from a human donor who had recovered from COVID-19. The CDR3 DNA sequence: TGTGCCATCAGTGAAGGCTCGTCGAACGAGCAGTACTTC. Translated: CAISEGSSNEQYF.